This paragraph covers one T cell receptor beta chain sequence. Its specificity is unknown. In germline, CDR1 is SGHRS, CDR2 YFSETQ. V was trimmed by 3 bases and J by 1 base, leaving 11 bases between them. The CDR3 is made up of 14 amino acids. This specimen comes from a study of cytomegalovirus exposure and HLA in healthy donors. The study's findings and limits: For presence/absence analyses, sequencing depth was assumed to be roughly uniform across donors. In vitro checks showed that a few CMV-associated chains really do target CMV antigens.

Donors sampled were nominally healthy, though unrecorded immune exposures were likely. The PCR had 60 Vbeta and 13 Jbeta primers. Libraries were prepared by immunoSEQ multiplex PCR; TCRdb keeps only in-frame clonotypes and omits some of them. In the table there are 150,000 to 200,000 clones, 77% of which are singletons. This clonotype originated in a woman aged 60-75 years in good health and CMV-seropositive. Material for sequencing was PBMCs. J is TRBJ2-7 and V is TRBV5-1, with D perhaps matching TRBD2 (6 bases). In DNA, the CDR3 is TGCGCCAGCAGCTCGGGGGACGTGTCCTACGAGCAGTACTTC. Translating it yields CASSSGDVSYEQYF.